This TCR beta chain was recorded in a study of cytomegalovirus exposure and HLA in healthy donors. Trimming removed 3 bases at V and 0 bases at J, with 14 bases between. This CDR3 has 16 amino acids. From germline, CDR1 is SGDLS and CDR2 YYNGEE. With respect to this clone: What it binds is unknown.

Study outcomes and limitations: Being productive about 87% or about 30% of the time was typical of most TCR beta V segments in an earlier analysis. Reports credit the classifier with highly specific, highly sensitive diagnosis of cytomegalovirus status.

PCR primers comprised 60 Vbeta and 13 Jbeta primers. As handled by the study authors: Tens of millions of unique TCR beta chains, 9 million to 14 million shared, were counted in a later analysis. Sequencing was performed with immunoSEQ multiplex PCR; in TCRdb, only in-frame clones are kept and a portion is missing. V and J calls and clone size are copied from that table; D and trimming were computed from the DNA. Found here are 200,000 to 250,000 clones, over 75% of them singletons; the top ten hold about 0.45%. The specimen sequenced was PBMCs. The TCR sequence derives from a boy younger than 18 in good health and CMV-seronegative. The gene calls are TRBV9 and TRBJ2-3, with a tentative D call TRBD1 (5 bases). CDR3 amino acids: CASSDPRVWSTDTQYF. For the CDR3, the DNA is TGTGCCAGCAGCGATCCCAGGGTATGGAGCACAGATACGCAGTATTTT.